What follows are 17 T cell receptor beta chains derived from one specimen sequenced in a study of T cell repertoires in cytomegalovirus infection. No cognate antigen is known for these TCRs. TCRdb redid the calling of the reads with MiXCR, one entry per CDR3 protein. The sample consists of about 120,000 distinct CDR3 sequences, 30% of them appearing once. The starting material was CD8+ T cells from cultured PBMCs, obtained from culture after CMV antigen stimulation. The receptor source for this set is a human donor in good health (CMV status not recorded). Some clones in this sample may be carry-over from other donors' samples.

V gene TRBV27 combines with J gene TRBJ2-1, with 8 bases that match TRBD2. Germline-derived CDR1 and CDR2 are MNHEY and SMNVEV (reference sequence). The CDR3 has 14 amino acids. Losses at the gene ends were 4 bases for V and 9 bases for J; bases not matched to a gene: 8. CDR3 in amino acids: CASSSSTSVGEQFF. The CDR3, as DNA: TGTGCCAGCAGTTCCTCGACTAGCGTGGGTGAGCAGTTCTTC.

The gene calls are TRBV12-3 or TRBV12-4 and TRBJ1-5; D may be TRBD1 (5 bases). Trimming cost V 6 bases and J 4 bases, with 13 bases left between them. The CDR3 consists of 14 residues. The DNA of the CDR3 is TGTGCCAGCAGGGGGCCGGGGTTTAATCAGCCCCAGCATTTT. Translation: CASRGPGFNQPQHF.

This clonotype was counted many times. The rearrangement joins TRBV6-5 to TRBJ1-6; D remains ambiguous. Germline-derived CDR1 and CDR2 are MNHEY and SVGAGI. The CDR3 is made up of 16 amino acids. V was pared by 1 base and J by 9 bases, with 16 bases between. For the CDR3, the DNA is TGTGCCAGCAGTTACTTGGCAGCCCTGCCCGGTTCACCCCTCCACTTT. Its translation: CASSYLAALPGSPLHF.

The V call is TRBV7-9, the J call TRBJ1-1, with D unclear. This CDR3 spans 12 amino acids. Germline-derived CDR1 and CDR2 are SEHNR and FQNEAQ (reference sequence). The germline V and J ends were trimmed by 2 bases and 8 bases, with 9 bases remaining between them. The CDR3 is CASSLRGAEAFF. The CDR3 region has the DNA TGTGCCAGCAGCTTACGGGGAGCGGAAGCTTTCTTT. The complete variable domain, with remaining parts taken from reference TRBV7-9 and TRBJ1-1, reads DTGVSQNPRHKITKRGQNVTFRCDPISEHNRLYWYRQTLGQGPEFLTYFQNEAQLEKSRLLSDRFSAERPKGSFSTLEIQRTEQGDSAMYLCASSLRGAEAFFGQGTRLTVV.

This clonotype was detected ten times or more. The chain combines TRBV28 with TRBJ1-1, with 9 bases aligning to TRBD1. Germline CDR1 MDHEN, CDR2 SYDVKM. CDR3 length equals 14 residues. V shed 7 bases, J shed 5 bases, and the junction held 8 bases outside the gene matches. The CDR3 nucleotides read TGTGCCAGCATCCACAGGGGGCAGGTGACTGAAGCTTTCTTT. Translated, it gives CASIHRGQVTEAFF.

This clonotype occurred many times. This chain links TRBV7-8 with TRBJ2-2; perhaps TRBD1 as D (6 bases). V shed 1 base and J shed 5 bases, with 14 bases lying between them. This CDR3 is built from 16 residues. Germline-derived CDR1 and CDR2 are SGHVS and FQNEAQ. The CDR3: CASSLGLTGTTGELFF. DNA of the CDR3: TGTGCCAGCAGCTTAGGCCTAACAGGGACGACCGGGGAGCTGTTTTTT.

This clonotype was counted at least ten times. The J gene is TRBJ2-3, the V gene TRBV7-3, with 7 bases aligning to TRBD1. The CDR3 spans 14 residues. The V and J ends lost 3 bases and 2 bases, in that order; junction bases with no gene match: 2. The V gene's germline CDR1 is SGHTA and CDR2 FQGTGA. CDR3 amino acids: CASSFGTATDTQYF. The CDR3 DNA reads TGTGCCAGCAGCTTTGGGACAGCCACAGATACGCAGTATTTT.

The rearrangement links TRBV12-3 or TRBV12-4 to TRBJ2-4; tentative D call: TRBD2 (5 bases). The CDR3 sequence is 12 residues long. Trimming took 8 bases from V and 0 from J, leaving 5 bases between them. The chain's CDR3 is CASGLAKNIQYF. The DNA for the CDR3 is TGTGCCAGCGGACTAGCCAAAAACATTCAGTACTTC.

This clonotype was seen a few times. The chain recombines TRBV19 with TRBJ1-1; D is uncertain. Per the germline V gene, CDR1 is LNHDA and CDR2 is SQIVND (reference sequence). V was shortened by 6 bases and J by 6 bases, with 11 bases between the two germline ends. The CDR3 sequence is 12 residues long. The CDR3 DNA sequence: TGTGCCAGTAGGGATCTAACTTCTGAAGCTTTCTTT. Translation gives CASRDLTSEAFF.

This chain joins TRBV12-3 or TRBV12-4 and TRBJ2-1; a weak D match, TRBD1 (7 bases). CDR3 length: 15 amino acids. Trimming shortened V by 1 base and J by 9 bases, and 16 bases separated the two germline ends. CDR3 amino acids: CASSLVPRGAGEQFF. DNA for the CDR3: TGTGCCAGCAGTTTAGTCCCCAGGGGGGCAGGTGAGCAGTTCTTC.

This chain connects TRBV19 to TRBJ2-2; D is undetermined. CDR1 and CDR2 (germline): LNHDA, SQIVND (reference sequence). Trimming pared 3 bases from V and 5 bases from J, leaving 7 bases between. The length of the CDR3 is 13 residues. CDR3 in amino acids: CASSILGTGELFF. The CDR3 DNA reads TGTGCCAGTAGTATCCTGGGGACCGGGGAGCTGTTTTTT.

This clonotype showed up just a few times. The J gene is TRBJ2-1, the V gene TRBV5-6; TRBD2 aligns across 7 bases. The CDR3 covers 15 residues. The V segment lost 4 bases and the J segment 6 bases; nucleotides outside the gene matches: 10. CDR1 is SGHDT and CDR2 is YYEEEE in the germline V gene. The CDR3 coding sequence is TGTGCCAGCAGCATGAGCACTAGCGATCGCAATGAGCAGTTCTTC. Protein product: CASSMSTSDRNEQFF.

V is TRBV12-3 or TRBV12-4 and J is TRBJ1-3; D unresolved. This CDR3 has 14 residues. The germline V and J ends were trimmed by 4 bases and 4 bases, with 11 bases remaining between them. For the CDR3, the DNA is TGTGCCAGCAGTTCCTCAGGTTCGGGAAACACCATATATTTT. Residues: CASSSSGSGNTIYF.

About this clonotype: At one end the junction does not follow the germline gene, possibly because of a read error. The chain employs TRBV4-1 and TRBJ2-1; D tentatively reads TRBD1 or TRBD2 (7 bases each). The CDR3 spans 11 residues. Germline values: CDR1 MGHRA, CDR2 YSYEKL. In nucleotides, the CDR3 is TGCGCCAGCGGCCAGGGGGGGGAGCAGTTCTTC. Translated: CASGQGGEQFF.

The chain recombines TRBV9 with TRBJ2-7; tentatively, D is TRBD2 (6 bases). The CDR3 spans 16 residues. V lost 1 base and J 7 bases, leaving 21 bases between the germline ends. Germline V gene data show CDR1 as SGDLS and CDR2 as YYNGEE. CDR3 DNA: TGTGCCAGCAGCGTAACCCCGGGAGCCGACAGTGGGGAGCAGTACTTC. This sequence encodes CASSVTPGADSGEQYF. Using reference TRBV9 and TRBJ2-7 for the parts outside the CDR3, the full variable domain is DSGVTQTPKHLITATGQRVTLRCSPRSGDLSVYWYQQSLDQGLQFLIQYYNGEERAKGNILERFSAQQFPDLHSELNLSSLELGDSALYFCASSVTPGADSGEQYFGPGTRLTVT.

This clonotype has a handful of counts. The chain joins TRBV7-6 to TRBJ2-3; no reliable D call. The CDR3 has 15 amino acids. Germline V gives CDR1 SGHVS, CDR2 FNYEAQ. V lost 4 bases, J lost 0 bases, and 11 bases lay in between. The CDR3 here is CASSSRWDSTDTQYF. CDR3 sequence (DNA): TGTGCCAGCAGCTCGAGGTGGGATAGCACAGATACGCAGTATTTT.

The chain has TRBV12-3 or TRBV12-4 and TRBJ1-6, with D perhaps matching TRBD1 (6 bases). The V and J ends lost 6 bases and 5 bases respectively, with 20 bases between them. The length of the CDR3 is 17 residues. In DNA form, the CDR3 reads TGTGCCAGCAGGGAACCGGGGGCAGGGACTAATAATTCACCCCTCCACTTT. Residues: CASREPGAGTNNSPLHF.